This is a list of T cell receptor beta chains from one sample in a study of glioma-infiltrating T cells. TCRdb passed the multiplex PCR reads through MiXCR, listing each CDR3 protein once. The repertoire holds about 400,000 distinct CDR3 sequences, with less than 50% as singletons. Sequenced input: glioma tissue, nonneoplastic brain tissue, or PBMCs (not recorded which). These receptors were obtained from a human donor with low-grade glioma or glioblastoma, undergoing nonglioma brain surgery, or in good health (not recorded which). Each CDR3 is given with its conserved first and last residue. A D gene is named only where the DNA matches it firmly. Clone size is shown for a subset of rows, as once, few, many or a class of expanded clone.

>TRBD2|TRBV27|many|TRBJ2-5
TGTGCCAGCAGTTCCAGACTAGCGGGAGGCCAAGAGACCCAGTACTTC
CASSSRLAGGQETQYF
>NA|TRBV19|NA|TRBJ1-1
TGTGCCAGTAGTATACGTGGTAGGGAGGCTGAAGCTTTCTTT
CASSIRGREAEAFF
>NA|TRBV7-2|few|TRBJ1-3
TGTGCCAGCAGACCTAAGGGAGTTCATGCGGGAAACACCATATATTTT
CASRPKGVHAGNTIYF
>NA|TRBV7-2|NA|TRBJ1-3
TGTGCCAGCAGCTTAGGGGGTTTAGGGACTGGAAACACCATATATTTT
CASSLGGLGTGNTIYF
>TRBD1|TRBV4-1|few|TRBJ2-5
TGCGCCAGCAGCCATGATCAACCGGGACAGGGGTACCAAGAGACCCAGTACTTC
CASSHDQPGQGYQETQYF
>NA|TRBV20-1|few|TRBJ1-1
TGCAGTGCCCCCTCCCGGCGACCTGAAGCTTTCTTT
CSAPSRRPEAFF
>NA|TRBV11-2|NA|TRBJ2-3
TGTGCCAGCGAGCGGGTGGGCACAGATACGCAGTATTTT
CASERVGTDTQYF
>NA|TRBV15|many|TRBJ2-1
TGTGCCACCAGCAGAGTACATGGCAATGAGCAGTTCTTC
CATSRVHGNEQFF
>NA|TRBV6-6|NA|TRBJ2-3
TGTGCCAGCAGTTACGCACCCAATAGGACAAGCAATCAGCCCCAGTATTTT
CASSYAPNRTSNQPQYF
>TRBD1|TRBV28|many|TRBJ2-5
TGTGCCAGCAGTTTATGGGCAGGGGGCGCGAAGACCCAGTACTTC
CASSLWAGGAKTQYF
>TRBD1|TRBV7-2|NA|TRBJ1-5
TGTGCCATCAGCCGGGACAGGGAAATTCAGCCCCAGCATTTT
CAISRDREIQPQHF
>NA|TRBV7-6|once|TRBJ2-2
TGTGCCAGCAGCTACATCAGGGACGGGGAGCTGTTTTTT
CASSYIRDGELFF
>TRBD1|TRBV24-1|few|TRBJ2-3
TGTGCCACCAGTGAGTGGACAGGGGCGGCAGATACGCAGTATTTT
CATSEWTGAADTQYF
>NA|TRBV5-1|few|TRBJ1-2
TGCGCCAGCAGCCGGGACGTAACTAACTATGGCTACACCTTC
CASSRDVTNYGYTF
>NA|TRBV7-2|many|TRBJ1-1
TGTGCCAGCAGTTACAAGGTCGGAGCTTTCTTT
CASSYKVGAFF
>TRBD1|TRBV7-2|NA|TRBJ2-5
TGTGCCAGCAGTTACCAGGGGGAGAAAGAGACCCAGTACTTC
CASSYQGEKETQYF
>NA|TRBV28|NA|TRBJ1-1
TGTGCCAGCAGTTTAGGGTCAGCTATGAACACTGAAGCTTTCTTT
CASSLGSAMNTEAFF
>TRBD2|TRBV24-1|few|TRBJ2-1
TGTGCCACCAGTGATCCTAGCGGTATAAACAATGAGCAGTTCTTC
CATSDPSGINNEQFF
>NA|TRBV28|NA|TRBJ2-4
TGTGCCAGCAGTGTACAGGAGTGGACCAAAAACATTCAGTACTTC
CASSVQEWTKNIQYF
>NA|TRBV15|NA|TRBJ2-7
TGTGCCACCAGCAAAGAGGCGAGCGGTTCCTACGAGCAGTACTTC
CATSKEASGSYEQYF